The 16 T cell receptor beta chains given below trace back to one sample, sequenced in a study of CD4 T cells in relation to SARS-CoV-2 and coronaviruses. Their target antigens are unknown. The unexposed donors gave CD4+ T cells in about 2011-2018, prior to COVID-19. The cells were cultured for under 13 days before CD4+ T cells were isolated. Data came from immunoSEQ multiplex PCR; TCRdb stores just in-frame clones and leaves some out. The table shows roughly 20,000 clones, with more than 60% occurring only once. Material: CD4+ T cells from PBMCs, cultured in vitro. These receptors originate from a human donor in good health.

The rearrangement joins TRBV15 to TRBJ2-2; D is unclear. V lost 6 bases and J 0 bases, leaving 11 bases between the germline ends. CDR3 length equals 15 residues. Germline V CDR1 and CDR2: LNHNV, YYDKDF (reference sequence). The CDR3, as DNA: TGTGCCACCAGATTCGGGCTCCCGAACACCGGGGAGCTGTTTTTT. It yields the protein CATRFGLPNTGELFF. The full variable domain, with the rest looked up from reference TRBV15 and TRBJ2-2, is DAMVIQNPRYQVTQFGKPVTLSCSQTLNHNVMYWYQQKSSQAPKLLFHYYDKDFNNEADTPDNFQSRRPNTSFCFLDIRSPGLGDTAMYLCATRFGLPNTGELFFGEGSRLTVL.

The chain carries TRBV12-3 or TRBV12-4 and TRBJ1-2; D not resolved. Trimming took 3 bases from V and 8 from J, leaving 10 bases between them. This CDR3 is 12 amino acids long. In nucleotides, the CDR3 is TGTGCCAGCAGTTTCGAGGGCGTCGGCTACACCTTC. This translates into CASSFEGVGYTF.

J is TRBJ2-7 and V is TRBV3-1 (or the pseudogene TRBV3-2); no reliable D call. CDR1 and CDR2 from the germline V gene are LGHDT and YNNKEL (reference sequence). The CDR3 extends over 14 amino acids. Deletions cut 1 base from V and 1 base from J, with 8 bases between. This chain's CDR3 is CASSQGVQSYEQYF. DNA of the CDR3: TGTGCCAGCAGCCAAGGGGTGCAATCCTACGAGCAGTACTTC.

J is TRBJ1-3 and V is TRBV10-3; D is ambiguous. Between the trimmed V and J ends, which lost 4 bases and 0 bases, there was a span of 10 bases. The CDR3 extends over 15 amino acids. The germline V gene has CDR1 ENHRY and CDR2 SYGVKD. CDR3 coding DNA: TGTGCCATCAGTGGGAGGGCCAACTCTGGAAACACCATATATTTT. Amino acid sequence: CAISGRANSGNTIYF.

V and J are TRBV5-1 and TRBJ2-3; 13 positions match TRBD2. Trimming cost V 4 bases and J 2 bases; bases outside gene matches: 19. The CDR3 covers 21 residues. Germline CDR1 and CDR2: SGHRS and YFSETQ. The chain's CDR3 is CASSTITGTSGIPALTDTQYF. The CDR3 DNA is TGCGCCAGCAGCACGATAACAGGGACTAGCGGGATCCCGGCCCTCACAGATACGCAGTATTTT.

The chain uses TRBV25-1 and TRBJ2-3; D possibly corresponds to TRBD2 (6 bases). Germline-derived CDR1 and CDR2 are MGHDK and SYGVNS. This CDR3 has 15 amino acids. V lost 2 bases, J lost 6 bases, and 15 bases lay in between. CDR3 protein: CASSERLGGGDTQYF. For the CDR3, the DNA is TGTGCCAGCAGTGAACGACTAGGAGGAGGGGATACGCAGTATTTT.

This clone was observed a handful of times. This chain joins TRBV6-5 and TRBJ1-2; 9 bases agree with TRBD1. V gave up 6 bases and J gave up 4 bases; unmatched junction bases: 6. This CDR3 is built from 14 residues. Germline CDR1 and CDR2: MNHEY and SVGAGI. CDR3 in DNA: TGTGCCAGCAGCAGGACAGGGGAGGGCTATGGCTACACCTTC. Its protein is CASSRTGEGYGYTF.

The V gene is TRBV28, the J gene TRBJ2-7; D is unresolved. V dropped 3 bases and J dropped 3 bases, with 9 bases sitting between them. The CDR3 sequence is 13 residues long. Per the germline V gene, CDR1 is MDHEN and CDR2 is SYDVKM. CDR3: CASSFYLGYEQYF. CDR3 bases: TGTGCCAGCAGTTTCTACCTTGGCTACGAGCAGTACTTC.

The gene calls are TRBV5-1 and TRBJ2-1; 12 bases are a match to TRBD2. After removal of 3 bases from V and 7 bases from J, the junction contained 11 bases not matched to a gene. The CDR3 spans 17 residues. CDR1 SGHRS and CDR2 YFSETQ come from the germline V gene. CDR3 in DNA: TGCGCCAGCAGCTGGAAAGCGACTAGCGGGAGTGGTAATGAGCAGTTCTTC. This codes for CASSWKATSGSGNEQFF.

The chain combines TRBV7-2 with TRBJ1-5; 7 positions match TRBD1. The CDR3 loop spans 16 amino acids. Germline loops: CDR1 SGHTA, CDR2 FQGNSA. With 6 bases clipped from V and 0 bases from J, the junction kept 8 bases outside the gene matches. CDR3 amino acids: CASRDQGGLSNQPQHF. CDR3 nucleotides: TGTGCCAGCAGAGATCAGGGGGGGCTTAGCAATCAGCCCCAGCATTTT. Drawing the rest from reference TRBV7-2 and TRBJ1-5, the complete variable domain is GAGVSQSPSNKVTEKGKDVELRCDPISGHTALYWYRQSLGQGLEFLIYFQGNSAPDKSGLPSDRFSAERTGGSVSTLTIQRTQQEDSAVYLCASRDQGGLSNQPQHFGDGTRLSIL.

This rearrangement joins TRBV27 to TRBJ1-5; D ambiguous. The germline V and J ends were trimmed by 3 bases and 0 bases, with 6 bases remaining between them. Germline V gives CDR1 MNHEY, CDR2 SMNVEV (reference sequence). The CDR3 totals 14 residues. CDR3: CASSFGGSNQPQHF. For the CDR3, the DNA is TGTGCCAGCAGTTTCGGTGGTAGCAATCAGCCCCAGCATTTT.

V gene TRBV7-9 combines with J gene TRBJ1-4; 11 nucleotides agree with TRBD1. Trimming removed 0 bases from V and 7 bases from J; junction bases left unmatched: 1. Germline CDR1 reads SEHNR; CDR2 reads FQNEAQ (reference sequence). CDR3 length: 15 residues. CDR3 sequence: CASSLADRGPEKLFF. The DNA for the CDR3 is TGTGCCAGCAGCTTAGCGGACAGGGGGCCTGAAAAACTGTTTTTT.

The chain joins TRBV6-2 or TRBV6-3 to TRBJ2-5; TRBD2 might be the D (5 bases). V was shortened by 6 bases and J by 6 bases, with 11 bases between the two germline ends. The CDR3 totals 12 residues. Germline V CDR1 and CDR2: MNHEY, SVGEGT. The CDR3 here is CASSLGEQTQYF. CDR3 DNA: TGTGCCAGCAGCCTCGGGGAGCAGACCCAGTACTTC.

Comments on this clone: The same CDR3 arises from other DNA sequences in this sample as well. The chain recombines TRBV14 with TRBJ1-6; the D is unclear. Germline CDR1 reads SGHDN; CDR2 reads FVKESK. The V and J ends lost 0 bases and 8 bases respectively, with 8 bases between them. The CDR3 is 14 residues long. The DNA of the CDR3 is TGTGCCAGCAGCCAAGATCAGAGGTATTCACCCCTCCACTTT. Translating it yields CASSQDQRYSPLHF.

The CDR3 DNA follows: TGTGCCACCAGTGACCCTGAGCGGGAGCGTACCGGGGAGCTGTTTTTT. Protein product: CATSDPERERTGELFF. The J gene is TRBJ2-2, the V gene TRBV24-1; 8 bases are shared with TRBD2. The germline gives CDR1 KGHDR, CDR2 SFDVKD. Unmatched junction bases numbered 8, after V lost 4 bases and J lost 5 bases. The CDR3 is made up of 16 amino acids.

This clone was recorded once. The CDR3 DNA follows: TGTGCCAGCAGTGACCCCGGGACAACTAACTATGGCTACACCTTC. This gives the protein CASSDPGTTNYGYTF. The genes are TRBV25-1 and TRBJ1-2, with a tentative D call TRBD1 (6 bases). From germline, CDR1 is MGHDK and CDR2 SYGVNS. This CDR3 is 15 amino acids long. Deletions cut 3 bases from V and 0 bases from J, with 11 bases between.